Listed below are T cell receptor beta chains from one sample, sequenced in a study of beta chain features in type 1 diabetes. Clones were read by immunoSEQ multiplex PCR, and TCRdb kept only the in-frame ones, dropping some. The sample holds around 250,000 clones, 25% to 30% seen once. The sequenced sample consisted of central memory CD4+ T cells from blood. The source of these receptors is a man aged 25-40 years in good health. Both conserved end residues are part of each CDR3. D genes are given only for firm matches. Clone size appears in some rows only: once, few, many, or a class for an expanded clone.

NA,TRBJ2-2,few,TRBV5-1,TGCGCCAGCAGCCTGGCGACAGGTTACACCGGGGAGCTGTTTTTT,CASSLATGYTGELFF
TRBD1,TRBJ1-5,NA,TRBV25-1,TGTGCCAGCAGTCAGACAGGGAAATATCAGCCCCAGCATTTT,CASSQTGKYQPQHF
NA,TRBJ2-3,NA,TRBV18,TGTGCCAGCTCACCAGATATCCTCACAGATACGCAGTATTTT,CASSPDILTDTQYF
NA,TRBJ2-3,NA,TRBV29-1,TGCAGCGTTGAAGATCCTGCGGTTGGGAGCACAGATACGCAGTATTTT,CSVEDPAVGSTDTQYF
NA,TRBJ2-1,NA,TRBV20-1,TGCAGTGCCTCGATATCTGTGGGGCAGTTCTTC,CSASISVGQFF
NA,TRBJ2-3,many,TRBV15,TGTGCCACCAGCTTTAATGCAGATACGCAGTATTTT,CATSFNADTQYF
TRBD1,TRBJ2-7,NA,TRBV30,TGTGCCTGGAGTTACTCCCCGGGACAGGGCTACGAGCAGTACTTC,CAWSYSPGQGYEQYF
NA,TRBJ2-3,many,TRBV18,TGTGCCAGCTCACCACCTTCGGTCGCGGGGAGCACAGATACGCAGTATTTT,CASSPPSVAGSTDTQYF
NA,TRBJ2-3,NA,TRBV11-3,TGTGCCAGCAGCTTAACTAGCAGCACAGATACGCAGTATTTT,CASSLTSSTDTQYF
NA,TRBJ2-7,NA,TRBV6-1,TGTGCCAGCAGCGTGACAGCGACCTACGAGCAGTACTTC,CASSVTATYEQYF
NA,TRBJ1-5,NA,TRBV30,TGTGCCTGGAGTATAGATAGCAATCAGCCCCAGCATTTT,CAWSIDSNQPQHF
TRBD2,TRBJ2-3,NA,TRBV9,TGTGCCAGCAGCGTCGGGACTAGCGGGAGGAGGGATACGCAGTATTTT,CASSVGTSGRRDTQYF
NA,TRBJ1-4,NA,TRBV7-9,TGTGCCAGCACCGCCGGGACCCAAAATGAAAAACTGTTTTTT,CASTAGTQNEKLFF
TRBD2,TRBJ2-1,NA,TRBV29-1,TGCAGCGCAAGACTAGCGGGGCTGACCTACAATGAGCAGTTCTTC,CSARLAGLTYNEQFF
TRBD2,TRBJ2-5,many,TRBV30,TGTGCCTATCTAGCGGGGCAAGAGACCCAGTACTTC,CAYLAGQETQYF
TRBD2,TRBJ2-1,NA,TRBV29-1,TGCAGCGTTGAAGGGGGGGGCTCCTACAATGAGCAGTTCTTC,CSVEGGGSYNEQFF